The 13 T cell receptor beta chains in this list originate from one sample, sequenced in a study of T cell responses to AZD1222 COVID-19 vaccine. Using immunoSEQ multiplex PCR, the repertoire was profiled, and TCRdb retains in-frame clones only, with some absent. The sample consists of about 110,000 clones, 89% of them appearing once. The source material was peripheral blood, sampled 28 days after the second AZD1222 dose. The receptor source for this set is an adult who received the AZD1222 COVID-19 vaccine.

The chain employs TRBV28 and TRBJ1-1; D unresolved. V lost 11 bases and J 4 bases, leaving 17 bases between the germline ends. The germline V gene has CDR1 MDHEN and CDR2 SYDVKM. The CDR3 has 13 amino acids. CDR3 nucleotide sequence: TGTGCCGGCAAGCCCGTTACGGGCACTGAAGCTTTCTTT. Its translation is CAGKPVTGTEAFF.

The gene calls are TRBV20-1 and TRBJ2-3; D is uncertain. Trimming stripped 7 bases from V and 3 bases from J, with 5 bases between. This CDR3 region has 10 residues. Germline loops: CDR1 DFQATT, CDR2 SNEGSKA (reference sequence). The CDR3 DNA follows: TGCAGTGTTCCAACAGATACGCAGTATTTT. It encodes CSVPTDTQYF.

This chain connects TRBV19 to TRBJ2-7; tentatively, D is TRBD2 (5 bases). The CDR3 runs to 14 residues. Germline loops: CDR1 LNHDA, CDR2 SQIVND (reference sequence). Trimming pared 5 bases from V and 0 bases from J, leaving 11 bases between. The CDR3: CASSSKGSSYEQYF. The CDR3 DNA follows: TGTGCCAGTAGTTCCAAAGGGAGCTCCTACGAGCAGTACTTC.

The chain combines TRBV7-8 with TRBJ2-7, with 12 bases aligning to TRBD1. The CDR3 runs to 17 residues. V trimming: 2 bases; J trimming: 7 bases; junction bases outside the gene matches: 12. Germline-derived CDR1 and CDR2 are SGHVS and FQNEAQ. The DNA for the CDR3 is TGTGCCAGCAGCTTACGCTCCCCGGGACAGGGGGCGGGGGAGCAGTACTTC. This codes for CASSLRSPGQGAGEQYF.

The chain combines TRBV5-1 with TRBJ1-1, with TRBD1 identical over 8 bases. The CDR3 is made up of 13 amino acids. The V gene's germline CDR1 is SGHRS and CDR2 YFSETQ. Losses at the gene ends were 3 bases for V and 3 bases for J; bases not matched to a gene: 1. CDR3 DNA: TGCGCCAGCAGCTGGGGACAGGACACTGAAGCTTTCTTT. Its translation: CASSWGQDTEAFF.

The rearrangement joins TRBV2 to TRBJ2-7, with TRBD1 matching over 7 bases. Per the germline V gene, CDR1 is SNHLY and CDR2 is FYNNEI. The junction had 3 bases not matched to a gene; V was cut back by 1 base and J by 3 bases. This CDR3 contains 14 residues. In DNA form, the CDR3 reads TGTGCCAGCAGTGAAGGGGGGACAGTCTACGAGCAGTACTTC. Its translation is CASSEGGTVYEQYF.

This chain uses TRBV2 with TRBJ2-3; D remains unclear. The CDR3 totals 14 residues. The V gene lost 7 bases and the J gene lost 0 bases, with 11 bases spanning the gap. Germline-derived CDR1 and CDR2 are SNHLY and FYNNEI. DNA of the CDR3: TGTGCCAGCAACCGCCGGAGTAGCACAGATACGCAGTATTTT. It yields the protein CASNRRSSTDTQYF.

The J gene is TRBJ1-2, the V gene TRBV6-5; D ambiguous. V was pared by 8 bases and J by 4 bases, with 20 bases between. Germline V gene sequence: CDR1 MNHEY, CDR2 SVGAGI. This CDR3 comprises 15 residues. The CDR3 DNA sequence: TGTGCCAGCGGTAAGGAGGATAAACCCCCCTATGGCTACACCTTC. It codes for CASGKEDKPPYGYTF.

The chain combines TRBV11-2 with TRBJ2-7; TRBD1 is a possible D gene (5 bases). This CDR3 comprises 15 residues. Trimming shortened V by 1 base and J by 3 bases, and 13 bases separated the two germline ends. Germline lookup yields CDR1 SGHAT and CDR2 FQNNGV. The CDR3 is CASSLGRGEFYEQYF. CDR3 DNA: TGTGCCAGCAGCTTAGGTAGGGGCGAATTCTACGAGCAGTACTTC.

The chain recombines TRBV28 with TRBJ1-1; TRBD1 aligns across 7 bases. The CDR3 runs 13 residues. With 7 bases clipped from V and 3 bases from J, the junction kept 5 bases outside the gene matches. Germline V gene data show CDR1 as MDHEN and CDR2 as SYDVKM. The CDR3 DNA reads TGTGCCAGCACCACAGGGGCGGACACTGAAGCTTTCTTT. As protein: CASTTGADTEAFF.

This sequence joins TRBV5-1 and TRBJ2-2; possibly TRBD2 for D (5 bases). This CDR3 is built from 13 residues. Deletions cut 4 bases from V and 6 bases from J, with 10 bases between. The germline V gene has CDR1 SGHRS and CDR2 YFSETQ. CDR3 coding DNA: TGCGCCAGCAGCCAGGACGGGGCCGGGGAGCTGTTTTTT. Translation gives CASSQDGAGELFF.

The chain joins TRBV7-2 to TRBJ2-1; the match to TRBD2 covers 9 bases. The CDR3 loop spans 17 amino acids. Germline V gene sequence: CDR1 SGHTA, CDR2 FQGNSA. V was pared by 6 bases and J by 8 bases, with 17 bases of the junction left unmatched. The DNA of the CDR3 is TGTGCCAGCAGTCGTTCGACTGGGGCGGGAGGGCCCCATGAGCAGTTCTTC. Residues: CASSRSTGAGGPHEQFF.

The rearrangement joins TRBV3-1 (or the pseudogene TRBV3-2) to TRBJ2-1; D is perhaps TRBD1 or TRBD2 (5 bases each). The CDR3 has 16 residues. The V and J ends lost 3 bases and 4 bases respectively, with 16 bases between them. CDR1 is LGHDT and CDR2 is YNNKEL in the germline V gene (reference sequence). DNA for the CDR3: TGTGCCAGCAGCCAGTCAGGGCTAGCACCTTACAATGAGCAGTTCTTC. This encodes CASSQSGLAPYNEQFF.